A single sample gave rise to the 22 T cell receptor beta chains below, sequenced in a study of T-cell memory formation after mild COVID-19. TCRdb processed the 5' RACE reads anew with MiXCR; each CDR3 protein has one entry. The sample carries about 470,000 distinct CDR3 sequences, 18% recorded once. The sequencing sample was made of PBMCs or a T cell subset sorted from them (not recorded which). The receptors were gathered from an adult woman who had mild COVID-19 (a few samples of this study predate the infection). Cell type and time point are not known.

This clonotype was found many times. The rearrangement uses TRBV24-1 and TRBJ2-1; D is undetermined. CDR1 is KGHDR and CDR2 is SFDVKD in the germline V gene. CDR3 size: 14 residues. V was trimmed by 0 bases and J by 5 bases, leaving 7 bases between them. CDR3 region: CATSDLHSNNEQFF. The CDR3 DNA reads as TGTGCCACCAGTGATTTGCACTCGAACAATGAGCAGTTCTTC.

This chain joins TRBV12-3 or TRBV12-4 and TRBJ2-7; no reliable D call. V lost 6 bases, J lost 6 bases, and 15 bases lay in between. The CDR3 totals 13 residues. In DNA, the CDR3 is TGTGCCAGCAGGGCGGCGTCAGGCGGCGAGCAGTACTTC. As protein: CASRAASGGEQYF.

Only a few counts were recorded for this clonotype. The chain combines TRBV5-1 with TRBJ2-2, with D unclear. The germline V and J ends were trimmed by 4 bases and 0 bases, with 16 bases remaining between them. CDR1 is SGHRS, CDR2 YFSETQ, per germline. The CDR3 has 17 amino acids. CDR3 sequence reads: CASSLTLNSPNTGELFF. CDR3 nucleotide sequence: TGCGCCAGCAGCCTTACTTTGAATTCTCCGAACACCGGGGAGCTGTTTTTT.

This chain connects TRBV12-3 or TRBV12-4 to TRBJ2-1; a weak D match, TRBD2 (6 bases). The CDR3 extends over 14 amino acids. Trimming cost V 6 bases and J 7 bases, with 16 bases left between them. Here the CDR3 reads CASSPPGLQNEQFF. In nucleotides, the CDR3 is TGTGCCAGCAGCCCCCCGGGACTCCAGAATGAGCAGTTCTTC.

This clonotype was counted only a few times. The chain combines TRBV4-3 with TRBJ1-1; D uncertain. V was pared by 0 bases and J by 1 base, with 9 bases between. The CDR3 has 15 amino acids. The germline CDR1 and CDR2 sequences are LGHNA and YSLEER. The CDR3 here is CASSQDGTQNTEAFF. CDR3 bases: TGCGCCAGCAGCCAAGATGGAACTCAGAACACTGAAGCTTTCTTT.

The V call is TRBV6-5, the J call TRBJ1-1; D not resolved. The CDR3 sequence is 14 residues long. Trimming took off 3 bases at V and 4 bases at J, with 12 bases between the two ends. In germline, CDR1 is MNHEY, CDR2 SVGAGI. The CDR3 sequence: CASSYSGGVTEAFF. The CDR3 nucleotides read TGTGCCAGCAGTTATTCCGGCGGGGTCACTGAAGCTTTCTTT.

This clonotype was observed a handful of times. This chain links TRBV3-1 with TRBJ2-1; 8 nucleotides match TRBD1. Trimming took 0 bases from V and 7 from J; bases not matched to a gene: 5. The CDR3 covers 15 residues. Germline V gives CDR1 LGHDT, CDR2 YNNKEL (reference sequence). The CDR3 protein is CASSQEYRTGNEQFF. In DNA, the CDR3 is TGTGCCAGCAGCCAAGAATATCGGACAGGGAATGAGCAGTTCTTC.

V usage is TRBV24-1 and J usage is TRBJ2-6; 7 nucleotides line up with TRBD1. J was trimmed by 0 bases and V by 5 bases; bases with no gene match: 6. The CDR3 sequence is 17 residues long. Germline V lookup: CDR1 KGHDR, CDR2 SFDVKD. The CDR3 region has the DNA TGTGCCACCAGTGCGGGGACAGTCGGCTCTGGGGCCAACGTCCTGACTTTC. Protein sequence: CATSAGTVGSGANVLTF.

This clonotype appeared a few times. The CDR3 nucleotides read TGTGCCAGCAGGCCGACAGCCACCATTGGCGTAGCTTTCTTT. It translates to CASRPTATIGVAFF. The chain employs TRBV7-8 and TRBJ1-1; D may be TRBD1 (5 bases). CDR1 SGHVS and CDR2 FQNEAQ come from the germline V gene. The V gene lost 6 bases and the J gene lost 10 bases, with 21 bases spanning the gap. CDR3 length: 14 amino acids. The entire variable domain, with the rest obtained from reference TRBV7-8 and TRBJ1-1, is as follows: GAGVSQSPRYKVAKRGQDVALRCDPISGHVSLFWYQQALGQGPEFLTYFQNEAQLDKSGLPSDRFFAERPEGSVSTLKIQRTQQEDSAVYLCASRPTATIGVAFFGQGTRLTVV.

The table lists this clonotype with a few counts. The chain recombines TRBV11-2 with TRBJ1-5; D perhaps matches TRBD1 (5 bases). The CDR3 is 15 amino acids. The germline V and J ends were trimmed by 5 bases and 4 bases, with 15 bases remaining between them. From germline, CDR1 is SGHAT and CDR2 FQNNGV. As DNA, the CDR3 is TGTGCCAGCAGCCGCTCGGGGCCCGGGAATCAGCCCCAGCATTTT. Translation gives CASSRSGPGNQPQHF.

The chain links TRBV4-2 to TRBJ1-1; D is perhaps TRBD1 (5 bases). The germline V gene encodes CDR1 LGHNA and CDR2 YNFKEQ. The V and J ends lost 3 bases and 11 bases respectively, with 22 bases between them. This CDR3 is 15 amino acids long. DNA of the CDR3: TGTGCCAGCAGCCAGGACAATAGTGCTAGATGGGAGGCTTTCTTT. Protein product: CASSQDNSARWEAFF.

Here the CDR3 DNA reads TGCAGTGCTAATCAAGGCAGCGGCTATAATTCACCCCTCCACTTT. This translates into CSANQGSGYNSPLHF. The V call is TRBV20-1, the J call TRBJ1-6, with D unresolved. This CDR3 is 15 amino acids long. The germline gives CDR1 DFQATT, CDR2 SNEGSKA (reference sequence). Deletions cut 4 bases from V and 3 bases from J, with 13 bases between.

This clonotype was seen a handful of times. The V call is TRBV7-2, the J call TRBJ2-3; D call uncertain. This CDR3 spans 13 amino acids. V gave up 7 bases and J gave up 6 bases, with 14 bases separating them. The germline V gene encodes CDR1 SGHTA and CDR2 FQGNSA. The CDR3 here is CASNDVLGDTQYF. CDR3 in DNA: TGTGCCAGCAACGATGTATTGGGCGATACGCAGTATTTT. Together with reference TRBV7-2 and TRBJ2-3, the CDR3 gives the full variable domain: GAGVSQSPSNKVTEKGKDVELRCDPISGHTALYWYRQSLGQGLEFLIYFQGNSAPDKSGLPSDRFSAERTGGSVSTLTIQRTQQEDSAVYLCASNDVLGDTQYFGPGTRLTVL.

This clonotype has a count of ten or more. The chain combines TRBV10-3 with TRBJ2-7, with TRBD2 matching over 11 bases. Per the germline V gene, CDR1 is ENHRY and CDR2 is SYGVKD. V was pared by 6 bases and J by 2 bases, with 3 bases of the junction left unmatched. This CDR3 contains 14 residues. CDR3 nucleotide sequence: TGTGCCATCAGGTTAGCGGGAGGGCCCTACGAGCAGTACTTC. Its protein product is CAIRLAGGPYEQYF.

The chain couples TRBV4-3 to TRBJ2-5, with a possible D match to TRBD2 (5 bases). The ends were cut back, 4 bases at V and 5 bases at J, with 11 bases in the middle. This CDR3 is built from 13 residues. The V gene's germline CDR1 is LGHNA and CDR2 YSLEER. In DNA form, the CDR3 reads TGCGCCAGCAGCCCGTCTAGCATCGAGACCCAGTACTTC. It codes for CASSPSSIETQYF.

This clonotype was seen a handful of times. CDR3 DNA: TGCGCCAGCAGCCGACGACTAGCGGGAGAAGGGGACATTCAGTACTTC. The encoded protein is CASSRRLAGEGDIQYF. This chain links TRBV4-3 with TRBJ2-4; 12 positions match TRBD2. The ends lost 4 bases at V and 8 bases at J; junction bases unmatched: 9. The CDR3 totals 16 residues. Per the germline V gene, CDR1 is LGHNA and CDR2 is YSLEER.

CDR3 region: CASSRRGVSLTFF. For the CDR3, the DNA is TGTGCCAGCAGCCGCCGGGGAGTCAGTTTAACTTTCTTT. The chain couples TRBV7-9 to TRBJ1-1; D gene unclear. The CDR3 has 13 residues. Germline V gene data show CDR1 as SEHNR and CDR2 as FQNEAQ (reference sequence). V lost 5 bases and J 12 bases, leaving 19 bases between the germline ends.

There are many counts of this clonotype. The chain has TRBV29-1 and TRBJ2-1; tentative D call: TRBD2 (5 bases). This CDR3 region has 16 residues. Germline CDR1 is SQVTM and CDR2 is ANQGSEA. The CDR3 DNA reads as TGCAGTGCCCAAGGGCTAGGCAGACGTTCGGGGAATGAGCAGTTCTTC. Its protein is CSAQGLGRRSGNEQFF.

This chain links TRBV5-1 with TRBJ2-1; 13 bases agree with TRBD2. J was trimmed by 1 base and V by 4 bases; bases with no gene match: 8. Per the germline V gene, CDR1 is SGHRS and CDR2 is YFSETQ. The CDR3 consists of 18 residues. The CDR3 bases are TGCGCCAGCAGCCCGGAAGGACTAGCGGGAGTTTCCTACAATGAGCAGTTCTTC. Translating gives CASSPEGLAGVSYNEQFF.

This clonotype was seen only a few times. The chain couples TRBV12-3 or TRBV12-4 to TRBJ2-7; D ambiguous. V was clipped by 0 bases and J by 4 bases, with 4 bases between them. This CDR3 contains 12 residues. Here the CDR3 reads CASSLAEYEQYF. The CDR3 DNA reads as TGTGCCAGCAGTTTAGCCGAATACGAGCAGTACTTC.

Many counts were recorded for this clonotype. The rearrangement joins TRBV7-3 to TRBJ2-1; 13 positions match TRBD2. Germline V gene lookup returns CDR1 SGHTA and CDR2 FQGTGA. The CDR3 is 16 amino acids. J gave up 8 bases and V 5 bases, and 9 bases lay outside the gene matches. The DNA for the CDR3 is TGTGCCAGCAGCCCCTGGACTAGCGGGAGCCTCCATGAGCAGTTCTTC. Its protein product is CASSPWTSGSLHEQFF.

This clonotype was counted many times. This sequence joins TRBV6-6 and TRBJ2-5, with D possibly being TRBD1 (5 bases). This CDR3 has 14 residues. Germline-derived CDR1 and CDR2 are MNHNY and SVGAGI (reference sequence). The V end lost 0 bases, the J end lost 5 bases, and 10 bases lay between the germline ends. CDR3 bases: TGTGCCAGCAGTTACTCCAGGGTGAGGGAGACCCAGTACTTC. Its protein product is CASSYSRVRETQYF.